The 19 T cell receptor beta chains given below trace back to one sample, sequenced in a study of beta chain features in type 1 diabetes. The study reverse transcribed the entire isolated RNA, so it sequenced expressed TCRB transcripts. Measured with immunoSEQ multiplex PCR; TCRdb has only the in-frame clones, and not every one. This sample yields around 300,000 clones, of which around 16% are seen a single time; less than 0.02% belongs to the top ten. Points from the study as a whole: Type 1 diabetes patients had moderately but significantly shorter TCRB CDR3s in all four CD4+ subsets.

For these TCRs, the target antigens are not known. The sample consisted of naive CD4+ T cells from blood. These receptors came from a man aged 18-30 years with type 1 diabetes.

This clone has a handful of counts. The rearrangement uses TRBV28 and TRBJ2-1; D is possibly TRBD1 (6 bases). The CDR3 spans 16 residues. The ends were cut back, 4 bases at V and 0 bases at J, with 13 bases in the middle. Germline V lookup: CDR1 MDHEN, CDR2 SYDVKM. CDR3 protein: CASSSDSPSSYNEQFF. The CDR3 DNA is TGTGCCAGCAGTTCGGACAGTCCGAGCTCCTACAATGAGCAGTTCTTC. The full variable domain, rest sourced from reference TRBV28 and TRBJ2-1, is DVKVTQSSRYLVKRTGEKVFLECVQDMDHENMFWYRQDPGLGLRLIYFSYDVKMKEKGDIPEGYSVSREKKERFSLILESASTNQTSMYLCASSSDSPSSYNEQFFGPGTRLTVL.

This clone has a handful of counts. The V and J genes are TRBV6-6 and TRBJ2-5; D may be TRBD1 (5 bases). The CDR3 runs 13 residues. V lost 6 bases and J 2 bases, leaving 10 bases between the germline ends. Germline V gives CDR1 MNHNY, CDR2 SVGAGI (reference sequence). DNA for the CDR3: TGTGCCAGCAGCCGTACAGGACAAGAGACCCAGTACTTC. Translating gives CASSRTGQETQYF.

This clone was counted only a few times. The CDR3 DNA is TGTGCCAGCAGTACAATACGGGGGAACACCGGGGAGCTGTTTTTT. It specifies CASSTIRGNTGELFF. The chain carries TRBV6-6 and TRBJ2-2; the D gene is possibly TRBD2 (5 bases). Per germline, CDR1 MNHNY and CDR2 SVGAGI (reference sequence). V was cut by 5 bases and J by 1 base, with 11 bases left in between. The CDR3 contains 15 residues.

This chain joins TRBV11-2 and TRBJ2-7; D is unclear. The CDR3 extends over 15 amino acids. Deletions cut 2 bases from V and 5 bases from J, with 16 bases between. Germline assignment: CDR1 SGHAT and CDR2 FQNNGV. CDR3 protein: CASSLSAASGHEQYF. The CDR3 DNA sequence: TGTGCCAGCAGCTTATCGGCGGCGTCTGGCCACGAGCAGTACTTC.

The chain carries TRBV11-2 and TRBJ2-7; 8 bases agree with TRBD1. CDR1 and CDR2 from the germline V gene are SGHAT and FQNNGV. CDR3 length equals 15 residues. Trimming at V came to 0 bases and at J to 3 bases, leaving 4 bases not matched to a gene. CDR3 bases: TGTGCCAGCAGCTTAGACCGGACAGGGATCTACGAGCAGTACTTC. Amino acids: CASSLDRTGIYEQYF.

The chain employs TRBV18 and TRBJ2-7; TRBD1 aligns across 9 bases. CDR1 is KGHSH and CDR2 is LQKENI in the germline V gene. V shed 5 bases, J shed 3 bases, and the junction held 8 bases outside the gene matches. CDR3 length equals 15 residues. The CDR3 nucleotides are TGTGCCAGCTCAGTTGGGACAGGGTCAGGCTACGAGCAGTACTTC. Translation: CASSVGTGSGYEQYF. The variable domain in full, completed from reference TRBV18 and TRBJ2-7, reads NAGVMQNPRHLVRRRGQEARLRCSPMKGHSHVYWYRQLPEEGLKFMVYLQKENIIDESGMPKERFSAEFPKEGPSILRIQQVVRGDSAAYFCASSVGTGSGYEQYFGPGTRLTVT.

CDR3 loop: CASSPRYGSNQPQHF. The CDR3 DNA is TGTGCCAGCTCACCTCGTTACGGTAGCAATCAGCCCCAGCATTTT. This chain uses TRBV18 with TRBJ1-5; D is unresolved. V was clipped by 3 bases and J by 0 bases, with 9 bases between them. CDR1 is KGHSH and CDR2 is LQKENI in the germline V gene. This CDR3 comprises 15 residues.

The chain links TRBV6-5 to TRBJ2-5, with 9 bases matching TRBD2. CDR3 length: 16 residues. The J segment lost 9 bases and the V segment lost 0 bases, leaving 11 bases of the junction unmatched. CDR1 and CDR2 (germline): MNHEY, SVGAGI. CDR3 protein: CASSYSSRGGLVSQYF. The CDR3 DNA sequence: TGTGCCAGCAGTTACTCTTCGCGGGGGGGCCTAGTGTCCCAGTACTTC.

This clone was counted between two and nine times. The chain couples TRBV25-1 to TRBJ1-1, with 8 bases aligning to TRBD1. Germline CDR1 and CDR2: MGHDK and SYGVNS. The CDR3 extends over 17 amino acids. V shed 3 bases, J shed 5 bases, and the junction held 14 bases outside the gene matches. The CDR3 reads CASSERGRGRIVTEAFF. The DNA for the CDR3 is TGTGCCAGCAGTGAGAGGGGCAGGGGGCGTATCGTTACTGAAGCTTTCTTT.

J is TRBJ1-1 and V is TRBV7-8; possibly TRBD1 for D (6 bases). The CDR3 runs 18 residues. Germline values: CDR1 SGHVS, CDR2 FQNEAQ. Trimming cost V 1 base and J 3 bases, with 21 bases left between them. The CDR3 protein is CASSLVLFPGESYTEAFF. CDR3 DNA sequence: TGTGCCAGCAGCTTAGTTCTTTTCCCAGGGGAGAGTTACACTGAAGCTTTCTTT.

CDR3 DNA: TGTGCCAGCAGCGTGGGGGACAGGGAGACCCAGTACTTC. This sequence encodes CASSVGDRETQYF. This rearrangement joins TRBV7-9 to TRBJ2-5; TRBD1 matches at 8 bases. Germline-derived CDR1 and CDR2 are SEHNR and FQNEAQ (reference sequence). The CDR3 has 13 amino acids. The trim removed 5 bases at V and 5 bases at J, leaving 4 bases unmatched.

This clone has just a few counts. This chain joins TRBV7-9 and TRBJ1-2; D not resolved. V was cut by 1 base and J by 3 bases, with 21 bases left in between. The CDR3 runs 18 residues. Germline values: CDR1 SEHNR, CDR2 FQNEAQ (reference sequence). CDR3 residues: CASSLVARAAPRYYGYTF. CDR3 DNA: TGTGCCAGCAGCTTAGTTGCGAGGGCGGCTCCTCGTTACTATGGCTACACCTTC.

The table lists this clone with a few counts. CDR3 region: CASSAVGTGLAYEQYF. CDR3 in DNA: TGTGCCAGCAGTGCCGTCGGGACAGGGTTAGCCTACGAGCAGTACTTC. The V gene is TRBV25-1, the J gene TRBJ2-7; TRBD1 aligns across 9 bases. Germline CDR1 MGHDK, CDR2 SYGVNS. V was clipped by 4 bases and J by 2 bases; unmatched bases: 9. This CDR3 has 16 amino acids.

The CDR3 nucleotides read TGTGCCAGCAGCTTAGGCTTGCGCCCGACTAGCACAGATACGCAGTATTTT. Translated, it gives CASSLGLRPTSTDTQYF. The chain couples TRBV7-2 to TRBJ2-3; D gene unclear. Germline V gene lookup returns CDR1 SGHTA and CDR2 FQGNSA. V lost 1 base and J 0 bases, leaving 14 bases between the germline ends. The length of the CDR3 is 17 residues.

The chain is built from TRBV4-1 and TRBJ2-5; 7 bases are shared with TRBD1. Germline loops: CDR1 MGHRA, CDR2 YSYEKL. V shed 3 bases and J 2 bases; nucleotides not matched to a gene: 0. CDR3 length: 13 residues. The CDR3 DNA reads TGCGCCAGCAGCCAGGGACAGCAAGAGACCCAGTACTTC. It is translated as CASSQGQQETQYF.

The chain couples TRBV7-9 to TRBJ2-1, with 7 bases that match TRBD2. CDR3 length equals 17 residues. CDR1 is SEHNR, CDR2 FQNEAQ, per germline (reference sequence). Germline trimming cut 3 bases from V and 9 bases from J; bases unmatched to any gene: 17. The CDR3 is CASSFLAGTNSLGEQFF. The CDR3 DNA follows: TGTGCCAGCAGCTTTCTGGCCGGGACTAACTCTCTGGGTGAGCAGTTCTTC.

This clone was counted only a few times. This chain connects TRBV4-1 to TRBJ2-2, with a weak D call TRBD2 (6 bases). V lost 1 base and J lost 7, with 19 bases in between. This CDR3 is built from 17 residues. The germline V gene has CDR1 MGHRA and CDR2 YSYEKL. The CDR3 DNA is TGCGCCAGCAGCCAAGGGACGTTGGGGGGATACTACGGGGAGCTGTTTTTT. Residues: CASSQGTLGGYYGELFF.

This clone was recorded a few times. The chain links TRBV4-2 to TRBJ2-3; D remains unclear. The CDR3 has 15 amino acids. Trimming cost V 1 base and J 5 bases, with 13 bases left between them. Germline V gene sequence: CDR1 LGHNA, CDR2 YNFKEQ. The CDR3 region has the DNA TGTGCCAGCAGCCAAGTTGGTTTCGGGTTAGATACGCAGTATTTT. It translates to CASSQVGFGLDTQYF.

As regards this clone: This sample also contains other DNA sequences that code for the same CDR3. The CDR3 DNA is TGTGCCTGGAGCGCCGACAGGGGCAATCAGCCCCAGCATTTT. Translation: CAWSADRGNQPQHF. V gene TRBV30 combines with J gene TRBJ1-5; 7 bases match TRBD1. The trim removed 3 bases at V and 2 bases at J, leaving 4 bases unmatched. The CDR3 sequence is 14 residues long. Germline V CDR1 and CDR2: GTSNPN, SVGIG (reference sequence).